This T cell receptor (beta chain) stems from a study of patients and donors after allogeneic stem cell transplantation. TCRdb re-derived calls from the RT-PCR reads in MiXCR, one entry per CDR3 protein. Here the sample spans hundreds of thousands of distinct CDR3 sequences, 16% being singletons. This CDR3 contains 14 residues. V lost 0 bases and J 5 bases, leaving 12 bases between the germline ends. Germline CDR1 is SGHDT and CDR2 is YYEEEE. This clonotype originated in a human donor who was either an allogeneic HSCT recipient or a stem cell or donor lymphocyte infusion donor (not recorded which). It is not recorded whose cells these are; they may come from a transplant donor. This rearrangement joins TRBV5-6 to TRBJ2-7; possibly TRBD1 for D (5 bases). Material for sequencing was blood, either unsorted or a sorted T cell fraction (not recorded which). The CDR3 DNA sequence: TGTGCCAGCAGCTTGGGGCGGTTGGGGCACGAGCAGTACTTC. Residues: CASSLGRLGHEQYF.